This record concerns one T cell receptor beta chain sequence. What it recognizes is unknown. The data belong to a study of early T cells in non-severe SARS-CoV-2 infection. Background on the study: Chains were unpaired, as sequencing was done on bulk RNA from unsorted whole blood. Overall study findings and caveats: Matching results from VDJdb favored anti-spike CD8 responses, leaving private and CD4 specificities undetected.

Unique molecular identifiers were attached to individual cDNA molecules. MiXCR, run by TCRdb on the 5' RACE reads, gives a single entry per CDR3 protein. The sample yields about 33,000 distinct CDR3 sequences, around 4.6% seen once. With 5 bases clipped from V and 5 bases from J, the junction kept 8 bases outside the gene matches. The CDR3 runs to 15 residues. Germline CDR1 SEHNR, CDR2 FQNEAQ (reference sequence). Sequenced input: whole blood. The genes are TRBV7-9 and TRBJ1-5, with TRBD1 matching over 8 bases. The receptor's source is an adult who was a healthcare worker with PCR-confirmed SARS-CoV-2 infection or an uninfected control (not recorded which). In DNA, the CDR3 is TGTGCCAGCAGCCCAGGCTGGACAGGGTATCAGCCCCAGCATTTT. Protein sequence: CASSPGWTGYQPQHF.